The present TCR beta chain was sequenced within a study of cytomegalovirus exposure and HLA in healthy donors. Study-wide points: Compared with the approximately 680-donor mean, an Asian-associated ancestry cluster reportedly had fewer N-insertions, according to a later analysis. Immune exposure information comprised only CMV serostatus.

It was with 60 Vbeta and 13 Jbeta primers that the PCR ran. Some clones are missing from TCRdb's copy, which holds only in-frame ones; the method was immunoSEQ multiplex PCR. The table shows about 98,000 clones, with around 70% occurring only once. This clone has just a few counts. No antigen is known for it. V shed 1 base and J shed 2 bases, with 10 bases lying between them. The germline V gene encodes CDR1 SGHRS and CDR2 YFSETQ. CDR3 length: 15 amino acids. The sequenced material came from PBMCs. The clonotype originates from a man in his fifties or sixties in good health and CMV-seronegative. This chain links TRBV5-1 with TRBJ2-1; maybe TRBD2 (5 bases). The CDR3 nucleotides are TGCGCCAGCAGCTTGACCCCCGGGGCCTACAATGAGCAGTTCTTC. Translation gives CASSLTPGAYNEQFF.